Sequencing of this T cell receptor beta chain was carried out in a study of spatial heterogeneity in lung cancer. Study-wide background: Alpha-chain sequences were consistently detected in smaller numbers than beta-chain sequences. There were, on average, more than eight raw-read appearances for each unique TCR and UMI combination.

The time point: sample taken at primary tumor resection. The donor group consisted of around 66 patients who had untreated, early-stage non-small cell lung cancer. The authors sequenced whole RNA from tumor, nontumor lung or frozen PBMC without sorting. This CDR3 contains 15 residues. Germline V gene data show CDR1 as SGHTA and CDR2 as FQGNSA. V lost 2 bases and J lost 4; bases outside the gene matches: 4. This clonotype was seen at least ten times. Each CDR3 protein is one row after TCRdb ran MiXCR on the 5' RACE reads. The sample contains around 9,700 distinct CDR3 sequences, around 6% of which appear only once.

Sample: PBMCs, taken at surgery. The rearrangement uses TRBV7-2 and TRBJ2-3; 9 nucleotides match TRBD1. The sequence derives from a male donor with early-stage non-small cell lung cancer. The CDR3 DNA follows: TGTGCCAGCAGCTTAACGGGGACAGGGTCAGATACGCAGTATTTT. Protein: CASSLTGTGSDTQYF.